This T cell receptor beta chain was obtained from a study of shared clonotypes between healthy human individuals. Study-level points and caveats: Non-shared clonotypes had lower generation probabilities than clonotypes shared by all four sorted-subset donors. Inspection by rarefaction showed sorted-subset sequencing to be incomplete despite large depth.

Each subset's genomic DNA was split evenly across several immunoSEQ plates. Replicate PCRs from sorted subsets contained 200 ng DNA, which is 30,000 to 35,000 T cell genomes. The repertoire was sequenced with immunoSEQ multiplex PCR; TCRdb's copy has only in-frame clones and lacks some. The sample contains fewer than 1.8 million clones, about 98.5% of which appear only once. Details on this clone: Its specificity is not known. Other DNA sequences within the sample encode an identical CDR3.

The CDR3 has 16 amino acids. Trimming at V came to 3 bases and at J to 6 bases, leaving 6 bases not matched to a gene. Germline V lookup: CDR1 SEHNR, CDR2 FQNEAQ (reference sequence). Sequencing was carried out using naive CD4+ T cells sorted from blood. The subset was: CD45RA+ positively selected. The sequence was collected from a man under 40 in good health. This chain connects TRBV7-9 to TRBJ1-5; 12 bases are shared with TRBD1. The CDR3 DNA sequence: TGTGCCAGCAGCTTGGGGACAGGGGGCTTGGGTCAGCCCCAGCATTTT. The encoded protein is CASSLGTGGLGQPQHF. Full variable domain (remainder filled in from reference TRBV7-9 and TRBJ1-5): DTGVSQNPRHKITKRGQNVTFRCDPISEHNRLYWYRQTLGQGPEFLTYFQNEAQLEKSRLLSDRFSAERPKGSFSTLEIQRTEQGDSAMYLCASSLGTGGLGQPQHFGDGTRLSIL.